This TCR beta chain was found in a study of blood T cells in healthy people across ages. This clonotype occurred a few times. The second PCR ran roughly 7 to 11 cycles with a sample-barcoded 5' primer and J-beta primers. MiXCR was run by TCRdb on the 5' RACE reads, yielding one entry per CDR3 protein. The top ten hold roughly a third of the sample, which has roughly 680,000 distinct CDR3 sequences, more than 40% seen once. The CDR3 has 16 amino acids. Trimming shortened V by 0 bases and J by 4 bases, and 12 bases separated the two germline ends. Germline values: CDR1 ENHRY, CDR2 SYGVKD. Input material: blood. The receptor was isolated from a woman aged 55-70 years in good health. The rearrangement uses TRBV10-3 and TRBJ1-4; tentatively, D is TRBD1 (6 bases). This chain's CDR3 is CAISESPQGINEKLFF. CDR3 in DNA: TGTGCCATCAGTGAGTCCCCCCAGGGGATTAATGAAAAACTGTTTTTT.